This TCR beta chain was recovered during a study of T cells in Graves' hyperthyroidism and ophthalmopathy. Patients aged 18 to 65 had newly diagnosed hyperthyroidism lasting under 2 months. Patients showing uncontrolled infection, other autoimmune disease, pregnancy or lactation were ineligible. This sample holds PBMCs from roughly 10 ml fresh peripheral blood. The investigators amplified TCR beta CDR3 regions from RNA transcripts. An initial round of RT-PCR targeting the TCR CDR3 relied on the HTBI primer set. TCRdb processed the multiplex PCR reads anew with MiXCR; each CDR3 protein has one entry. Found here are about 770,000 distinct CDR3 sequences, 15% to 20% of them singletons; the top ten hold around 15%. General study points: Blood also carried most thyroid clonotypes expanded above 0.001.

Turning to this clonotype: The antigen is not known.

Sequenced input: blood. The sequence was obtained from a woman in her 50s with Graves' hyperthyroidism that later progressed to Graves' ophthalmopathy.

The CDR3 DNA follows: TGTGCCAGCAGTCTAGAGACAGGGCTTGGCTACACCTTC. The encoded protein is CASSLETGLGYTF. The chain has TRBV27 and TRBJ1-2, with 7 nucleotides matching TRBD1. There are 13 residues in the CDR3. With 5 bases clipped from V and 7 bases from J, the junction kept 7 bases outside the gene matches. Germline CDR1 MNHEY, CDR2 SMNVEV (reference sequence).